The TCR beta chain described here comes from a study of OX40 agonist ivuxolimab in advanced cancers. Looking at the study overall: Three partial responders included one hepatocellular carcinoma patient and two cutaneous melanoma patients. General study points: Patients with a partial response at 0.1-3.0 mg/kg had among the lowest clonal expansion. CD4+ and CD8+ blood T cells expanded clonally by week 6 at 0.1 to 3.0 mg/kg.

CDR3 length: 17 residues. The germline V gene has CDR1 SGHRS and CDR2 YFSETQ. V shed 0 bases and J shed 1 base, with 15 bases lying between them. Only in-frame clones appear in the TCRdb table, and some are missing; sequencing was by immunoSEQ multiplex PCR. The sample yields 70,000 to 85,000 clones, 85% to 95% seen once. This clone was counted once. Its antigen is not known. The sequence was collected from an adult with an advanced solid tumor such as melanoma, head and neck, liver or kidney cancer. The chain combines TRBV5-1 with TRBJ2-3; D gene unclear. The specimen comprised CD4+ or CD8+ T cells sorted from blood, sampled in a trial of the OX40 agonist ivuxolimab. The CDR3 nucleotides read TGCGCCAGCAGCTTGGAGCCATCCATCGCGGGCACAGATACGCAGTATTTT. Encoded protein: CASSLEPSIAGTDTQYF.